This paragraph reports one T cell receptor beta chain. This entry is derived from a study of blood T cell repertoires in COVID-19. The CDR3 extends over 15 amino acids. V was cut by 4 bases and J by 0 bases, with 10 bases left in between. Germline V gene data show CDR1 as MNHEY and CDR2 as SVGAGI. As originally analysed: Amplification of reference gene primers provided the estimated nucleated cell counts. Profiled with immunoSEQ multiplex PCR; TCRdb holds only in-frame clones, not every one. V, J and clone size reflect that table, while D and trimming were determined from the DNA. Of 300,000 to 350,000 clones listed, approximately 89% are singletons.

This TCR was recovered from a woman aged 25 to 39 who had recovered from COVID-19. J is TRBJ1-5 and V is TRBV6-5; no reliable D call. Sequencing was carried out using PBMCs or T cells enriched from blood (not recorded which). The CDR3 coding sequence is TGTGCCAGCAGTTTGCAGGTCGATAGCAATCAGCCCCAGCATTTT. Protein product: CASSLQVDSNQPQHF.